The rows below give T cell receptor beta chains drawn from one sample of a study of blood T cell repertoires in COVID-19. The data were produced by immunoSEQ multiplex PCR, yet TCRdb's version contains in-frame clones alone and is incomplete. This table holds hundreds of thousands of clones, 65% to 90% found once. Input material: peripheral blood. These receptors all stem from a woman in her sixties or seventies with COVID-19, enrolled during active disease. The CDR3 runs from the conserved cysteine through the conserved F or W. The D gene is left open where the match is weak. For some rows the clone size is stated as once, few or many, or as a class when expanded; others skip it.

TRBV7-9,TRBJ2-4,.,.,TGTGCCAGCAGCTTAGCTTCCAGGGTGGGTGTCATTCAGTACTTC,CASSLASRVGVIQYF
TRBV7-2,TRBJ1-5,few,.,TGTGCCAGCAGCTTAGTAGGCGGAGGCAATCAGCCCCAGCATTTT,CASSLVGGGNQPQHF
TRBV20-1,TRBJ2-3,.,.,TGCAGTGCTGAACTAGTGGCTACGCAGTATTTT,CSAELVATQYF
TRBV3-1/TRBV3-2,TRBJ2-5,.,.,TGTGCCAGCAGCCAAGAGATTGAGGAGACCCAGTACTTC,CASSQEIEETQYF
TRBV7-3,TRBJ2-3,.,.,TGTGCCAGCAGCCCAAGGGGGGGTGCAGATACGCAGTATTTT,CASSPRGGADTQYF
TRBV9,TRBJ1-2,.,.,TGTGCCAGCAGCGTAGGTTCGTCCAAAGGGGGCTATGGCTACACCTTC,CASSVGSSKGGYGYTF
TRBV4-1,TRBJ2-1,.,TRBD2,TGCGCCAGCAGCCAAGTAAGCGGGGGAAACAATGAGCAGTTCTTC,CASSQVSGGNNEQFF
TRBV7-9,TRBJ2-3,.,TRBD2,TGTGCCAGCAGCTTCGGGGAAGGCAGCGGGGGTGCAGATACGCAGTATTTT,CASSFGEGSGGADTQYF
TRBV6-5,TRBJ1-5,.,.,TGTGCCAGCAGGGGGAGCGTTGGCAATCAGCCCCAGCATTTT,CASRGSVGNQPQHF
TRBV10-1,TRBJ1-6,.,TRBD1,TGCGCCAGCAGGGGACAGCCACAGCCCTATAATTCACCCCTCCACTTT,CASRGQPQPYNSPLHF
TRBV5-1,TRBJ1-1,.,TRBD1,TGCGCCAGCAGCTTGGAGCCCATCTTCGGACAGGGGGCAGTTAGCACTGAAGCTTTCTTT,CASSLEPIFGQGAVSTEAFF
TRBV21-1,TRBJ1-2,once,.,TGTGCCAGCAGCAATGGTGGTTCGGGCAGAGTCCTTGCGGAGGGTAACTATGGCTACACCTTC,CASSNGGSGRVLAEGNYGYTF
TRBV7-9,TRBJ2-3,once,.,TGTGCCAGCATCCACAGGGACAACACAGATACGCAGTATTTT,CASIHRDNTDTQYF
TRBV5-1,TRBJ2-3,.,TRBD2,TGCGCCAGCAGCTTTGCGGGGGGTGCAGATACGCAGTATTTT,CASSFAGGADTQYF
TRBV7-2,TRBJ2-1,.,TRBD2,TGTGCCAGCAGCTTAGAACCGGGGGGGCCCAATGAGCAGTTCTTC,CASSLEPGGPNEQFF
TRBV11-1,TRBJ2-3,.,TRBD2,TGTGCCAGCAGCCCGGGCGGGGGGGCCGAAGATACGCAGTATTTT,CASSPGGGAEDTQYF
TRBV5-1,TRBJ1-2,many,.,TGCGCCAGCAGCATGACAGCTGATGGCTACACCTTC,CASSMTADGYTF
TRBV29-1,TRBJ2-2,.,.,TGCAGCGTTGAAGATGGGCGCAGCTCGAACACCGGGGAGCTGTTTTTT,CSVEDGRSSNTGELFF
TRBV7-3,TRBJ2-3,.,.,TGTGCCAGCAGCGTCCGACACGGCACAGATACGCAGTATTTT,CASSVRHGTDTQYF
TRBV23-1,TRBJ1-5,.,.,TGCGCCAGCAGTCAACCCGAGCAGGGGAATCAGCCCCAGCATTTT,CASSQPEQGNQPQHF
TRBV6-1,TRBJ1-2,few,.,TGTGCCAGCAGTGAACTGGGGGGTGGCTATGGCTACACCTTC,CASSELGGGYGYTF
TRBV15,TRBJ2-3,few,TRBD1,TGTGCCACCAGCAAGGGACAGGGAGTGGAGGATACGCAGTATTTT,CATSKGQGVEDTQYF
TRBV6-2/TRBV6-3,TRBJ1-2,.,.,TGTGCCAGCAGTTACTCACTAGTCTATGGCTACACCTTC,CASSYSLVYGYTF
TRBV6-5,TRBJ1-2,.,.,TGTGCCAGCAGTTATGACAGGCCCATTTTCTATGGCTACACCTTC,CASSYDRPIFYGYTF
TRBV4-3,TRBJ1-1,.,.,TGCGCCAGCAGCCAAGATTGGGGGGGAGAGAACACTGAAGCTTTCTTT,CASSQDWGGENTEAFF
TRBV27,TRBJ2-7,few,.,TGTGCCAGCAGTAGTCCTTCGAGTTACGAGCAGTACTTC,CASSSPSSYEQYF
TRBV6-5,TRBJ1-3,few,TRBD1,TGTGCCAGCAGTTACTCTCGGGACAGCTCTGGAAACACCATATATTTT,CASSYSRDSSGNTIYF
TRBV6-5,TRBJ2-1,.,TRBD1,TGTGCCAGCAGTCTACTCGTCGGACAGGGGGAACAGTTCTTC,CASSLLVGQGEQFF
TRBV7-6,TRBJ2-1,.,.,TGTGCCAGCAGCCAACTAGGGGGCTCCTACAATGAGCAGTTCTTC,CASSQLGGSYNEQFF
TRBV14,TRBJ2-3,.,TRBD2,TGTGCCAGCAGCCAAGAGTCGGGGGGGGTCACAGATACGCAGTATTTT,CASSQESGGVTDTQYF
TRBV2,TRBJ2-2,once,TRBD1,TGTGCCAGCATCGCGGGACAGGGTTACACCGGGGAGCTGTTTTTT,CASIAGQGYTGELFF
TRBV19,TRBJ1-5,few,.,TGTGCCAGTAGACAATCCGGGGGAAGCAGCAATCAGCCCCAGCATTTT,CASRQSGGSSNQPQHF
TRBV12-2,TRBJ2-3,.,.,TGTGCAAGTCGCTTCGGCCACGGGGGGGCCCGGACAGATACGCAGTATTTT,CASRFGHGGARTDTQYF